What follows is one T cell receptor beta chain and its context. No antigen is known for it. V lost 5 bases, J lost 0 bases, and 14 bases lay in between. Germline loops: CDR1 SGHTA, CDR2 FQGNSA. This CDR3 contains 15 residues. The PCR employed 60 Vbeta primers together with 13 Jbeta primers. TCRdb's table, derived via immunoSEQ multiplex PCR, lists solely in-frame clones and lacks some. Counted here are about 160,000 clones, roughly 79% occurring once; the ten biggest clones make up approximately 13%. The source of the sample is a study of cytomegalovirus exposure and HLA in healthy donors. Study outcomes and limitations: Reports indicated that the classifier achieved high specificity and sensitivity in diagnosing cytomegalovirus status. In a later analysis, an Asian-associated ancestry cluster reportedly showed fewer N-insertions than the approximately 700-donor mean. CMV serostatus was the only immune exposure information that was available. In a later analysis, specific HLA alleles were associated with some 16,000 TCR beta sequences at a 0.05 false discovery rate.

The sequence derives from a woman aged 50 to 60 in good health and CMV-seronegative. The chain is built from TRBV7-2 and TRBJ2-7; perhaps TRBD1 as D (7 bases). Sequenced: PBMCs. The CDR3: CASSPGRGVSYEQYF. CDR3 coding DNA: TGTGCCAGCAGCCCGGGCAGGGGGGTCTCCTACGAGCAGTACTTC.